Listed below are T cell receptor beta chains from one sample, sequenced in a study of response to subunit inactivated influenza vaccine. TCRdb reanalysed the RT-PCR reads using MiXCR and keeps one entry per CDR3 protein. The sample comprises 500,000 or so distinct CDR3 sequences, about 15% of which are singletons, and less than 4% rests with the top ten. The specimen comprised CD4+ T cells sorted from PBMCs, sampled around 25 months after vaccination. These receptors all come from a man aged 50 to 75 who received an inactivated influenza vaccine. Both conserved end residues are part of each CDR3. A D gene is named only where the DNA matches it firmly. Rows may omit the clone size; those that give it use once, few, many or a size class.

>many|TRBJ2-2|TRBD2|TRBV27
CASSHRDSGRGTGELFF
TGTGCCAGCAGTCACAGGGATAGCGGGAGGGGGACCGGGGAGCTGTTTTTT
>-|TRBJ2-3|-|TRBV18
CASSPTRGLQDTQYF
TGTGCCAGCTCACCAACTCGGGGGCTTCAGGATACGCAGTATTTT
>few|TRBJ2-2|-|TRBV4-3
CASSQAAGARTGELFF
TGCGCCAGCAGCCAAGCGGCCGGGGCACGAACCGGGGAGCTGTTTTTT
>-|TRBJ2-1|-|TRBV4-2
CASSQEQGLYNEQFF
TGTGCCAGCAGCCAAGAACAGGGTCTCTACAATGAGCAGTTCTTC
>many|TRBJ2-1|-|TRBV19
CATALQASSYNEQFF
TGTGCCACCGCGTTACAGGCCAGCTCCTACAATGAGCAGTTCTTC
>-|TRBJ2-2|TRBD2|TRBV28
CASRMTSGGSNTGELFF
TGTGCCAGCAGGATGACTAGCGGGGGATCGAACACCGGGGAGCTGTTTTTT
>few|TRBJ2-7|-|TRBV20-1
CSAPLTGRVSYEQYF
TGCAGTGCGCCACTGACTGGGCGGGTGTCCTACGAGCAGTACTTC
>-|TRBJ1-2|-|TRBV9
CASSVVAGNGYTF
TGTGCCAGCAGCGTAGTCGCAGGGAATGGCTACACCTTC
>many|TRBJ1-1|-|TRBV6-5
CASRGGLTEAFF
TGTGCCAGCAGGGGTGGGCTGACTGAAGCTTTCTTT
>-|TRBJ2-1|TRBD2|TRBV7-2
CASSLAAGVNEQFF
TGTGCCAGCAGCTTAGCGGCGGGGGTCAATGAGCAGTTCTTC
>few|TRBJ1-2|-|TRBV7-9
CASSFVKGQTYGYTF
TGTGCCAGCAGCTTCGTGAAGGGGCAGACCTATGGCTACACCTTC
>few|TRBJ1-6|-|TRBV23-1
CASSPPQGPPLHF
TGCGCCAGCAGTCCCCCTCAGGGCCCACCCCTCCACTTT
>-|TRBJ1-5|TRBD1|TRBV4-3
CASSRQTGNQPQHF
TGCGCCAGCAGCCGACAGACAGGGAATCAGCCCCAGCATTTT
>-|TRBJ2-3|-|TRBV5-1
CASRLGFTDTQYF
TGCGCCAGCCGACTTGGTTTTACCGATACGCAGTATTTT
>few|TRBJ2-4|TRBD2|TRBV20-1
CSYRLAGGTEDKNIQYF
TGCAGTTACAGACTAGCGGGGGGAACCGAGGACAAAAACATTCAGTACTTC
>-|TRBJ2-7|TRBD2|TRBV24-1
CATSDGTSGGRYEQYF
TGTGCCACCAGTGATGGGACTAGCGGGGGAAGATACGAGCAGTACTTC
>many|TRBJ1-6|TRBD1|TRBV20-1
CSASDRGSYNSPLHF
TGCAGTGCTTCGGACAGGGGCTCCTATAATTCACCCCTCCACTTT
>few|TRBJ2-5|-|TRBV5-1
CASSLSLGPETQYF
TGCGCCAGCAGCTTGAGTCTGGGCCCGGAGACCCAGTACTTC
>-|TRBJ2-4|-|TRBV2
CASSSQMIQYF
TGTGCCAGCAGTTCCCAGATGATTCAGTACTTC
>few|TRBJ2-7|-|TRBV10-3
CATGAVYFEQYF
TGTGCCACAGGGGCAGTATACTTCGAGCAGTACTTC
>-|TRBJ1-4|-|TRBV4-1
CASSQDLEEKLFF
TGCGCCAGCAGCCAAGATCTGGAGGAAAAACTGTTTTTT
>few|TRBJ1-1|TRBD1|TRBV20-1
CSARDRVATEAFF
TGCAGTGCTAGGGACAGGGTAGCCACTGAAGCTTTCTTT
>-|TRBJ2-5|-|TRBV6-1
CASSPLGRISQETQYF
TGTGCCAGCAGTCCCCTAGGACGGATTAGCCAAGAGACCCAGTACTTC
>few|TRBJ2-3|-|TRBV29-1
CSVRGGVQPDTQYF
TGCAGCGTGAGGGGGGGGGTTCAACCAGATACGCAGTATTTT
>few|TRBJ2-4|-|TRBV28
CASTTGAGWGDKNIQYF
TGTGCCAGCACCACCGGGGCTGGGTGGGGGGACAAAAACATTCAGTACTTC
>-|TRBJ2-5|TRBD2|TRBV4-2
CASSQELTSGSQETQYF
TGTGCCAGCAGCCAAGAGTTGACTAGCGGTTCTCAAGAGACCCAGTACTTC
>-|TRBJ2-2|-|TRBV10-3
CAISEGGTGELFF
TGTGCCATCAGTGAAGGGGGGACCGGGGAGCTGTTTTTT
>-|TRBJ2-5|-|TRBV7-2
CASSSMGTFGETQYF
TGTGCCAGCAGCTCCATGGGGACGTTTGGGGAGACCCAGTACTTC
>-|TRBJ2-7|-|TRBV18
CASSPRAGISYEQYF
TGTGCCAGCTCACCACGGGCGGGGATATCCTACGAGCAGTACTTC
>few|TRBJ1-2|-|TRBV15
CATSSLDSYGYTF
TGTGCCACCAGCAGTCTTGACAGTTACGGCTACACCTTC
>-|TRBJ2-6|-|TRBV15
CATSSWVSRRASGANVLTF
TGTGCCACCAGCAGTTGGGTTAGCAGGAGGGCTTCTGGGGCCAACGTCCTGACTTTC
>few|TRBJ1-1|-|TRBV7-3
CASSQDAYTEAFF
TGTGCCAGCAGCCAGGACGCGTACACTGAAGCTTTCTTT
>few|TRBJ2-7|TRBD1|TRBV6-1
CASSARGQGFYEQYF
TGTGCCAGCAGTGCCCGGGGACAGGGGTTCTACGAGCAGTACTTC
>many|TRBJ2-4|-|TRBV15
CATSRDLGTKNIQYF
TGTGCCACCAGCAGAGATCTAGGGACCAAAAACATTCAGTACTTC
>many|TRBJ1-6|TRBD1|TRBV3-1
CASSQVGRGYSPLHF
TGTGCCAGCAGCCAAGTCGGCAGGGGGTATTCACCCCTCCACTTT
>few|TRBJ2-5|-|TRBV5-6
CASSFWMEGTQYF
TGTGCCAGCAGCTTCTGGATGGAGGGGACCCAGTACTTC
>few|TRBJ2-7|-|TRBV7-8
CASSPRQESYEQYF
TGTGCCAGCAGCCCTAGACAGGAGTCCTACGAGCAGTACTTC
>-|TRBJ2-7|TRBD1|TRBV15
CATSRGRDRVHEQYF
TGTGCCACCAGCAGAGGACGGGACAGGGTCCACGAGCAGTACTTC
>-|TRBJ2-7|-|TRBV7-9
CASSPGLACNEQYF
TGTGCCAGCAGCCCCGGACTGGCCTGCAACGAGCAGTACTTC
>-|TRBJ1-2|TRBD1|TRBV7-3
CASSKAGTGEGYTF
TGTGCCAGCAGCAAAGCCGGGACAGGGGAAGGCTACACCTTC
>-|TRBJ1-2|TRBD1|TRBV9
CASSSHGTVYGYTF
TGTGCCAGCAGCTCACACGGGACAGTCTATGGCTACACCTTC
>few|TRBJ2-3|-|TRBV7-2
CASSLALAGSTADTQYF
TGTGCCAGCAGCTTAGCGTTGGCCGGGTCCACGGCAGATACGCAGTATTTT
>few|TRBJ1-4|-|TRBV6-2/TRBV6-3
CASSSVLDEKLFF
TGTGCCAGCAGTTCTGTTCTCGATGAAAAACTGTTTTTT
>-|TRBJ2-7|-|TRBV6-1
CASSGLEKVSEQYF
TGTGCCAGCAGTGGACTAGAAAAGGTTTCCGAGCAGTACTTC
>few|TRBJ2-7|-|TRBV6-2/TRBV6-3
CASNNNRRTYEQYF
TGTGCCAGCAACAACAACAGGAGGACCTACGAGCAGTACTTC